The 15 T cell receptor beta chains below were found in one sample sequenced in a study of cytomegalovirus exposure and HLA in healthy donors. It was with 60 Vbeta and 13 Jbeta primers that the PCR ran. Sequenced by immunoSEQ multiplex PCR; TCRdb stores in-frame clones only, minus some. There are 80,000 to 130,000 clones in the sample; approximately 80% occur only once, and 1.2% lies in the top ten. Sequenced input: PBMCs. Every receptor here comes from a woman aged 18 to 35 in good health and CMV-seronegative.

This CDR3 is CASSVAFRFPGELFF. CDR3 DNA sequence: TGTGCCAGCAGCGTAGCGTTTCGGTTTCCCGGGGAGCTGTTTTTT. The chain carries TRBV9 and TRBJ2-2; D not resolved. V shed 0 bases and J shed 6 bases, with 12 bases lying between them. The germline CDR1 and CDR2 sequences are SGDLS and YYNGEE. This CDR3 is built from 15 residues.

This rearrangement joins TRBV6-5 to TRBJ1-4, with D unresolved. V lost 5 bases and J lost 9, with 19 bases in between. The CDR3 spans 15 residues. CDR1 is MNHEY and CDR2 is SVGAGI in the germline V gene. CDR3 DNA: TGTGCCAGCAGTGCGTACGTGCGGAGTAGTCAAAAACTGTTTTTT. Protein product: CASSAYVRSSQKLFF.

This chain's CDR3 is CASSLWGYEKLFF. The CDR3 coding sequence is TGTGCCAGCAGCTTGTGGGGCTATGAAAAACTGTTTTTT. This chain uses TRBV7-9 with TRBJ1-4, with TRBD1 as a possible D gene (5 bases). V was clipped by 3 bases and J by 6 bases, with 8 bases between them. The V gene's germline CDR1 is SEHNR and CDR2 FQNEAQ (reference sequence). The CDR3 runs 13 residues.

As to this clone: This sample includes further DNA sequences coding for the same CDR3. This chain uses TRBV6-5 with TRBJ2-7; 9 bases match TRBD1. J lost 1 base, V lost 0 bases, and 1 base had no gene match. Germline V CDR1 and CDR2: MNHEY, SVGAGI. This CDR3 is 15 amino acids long. For the CDR3, the DNA is TGTGCCAGCAGTTACTCAGGGACAGGGTCCTACGAGCAGTACTTC. It encodes CASSYSGTGSYEQYF.

This clone was seen a few times. V gene TRBV5-6 combines with J gene TRBJ2-5; 9 nucleotides align to TRBD1. In germline, CDR1 is SGHDT, CDR2 YYEEEE. V trimming: 4 bases; J trimming: 6 bases; junction bases outside the gene matches: 7. This CDR3 is built from 14 residues. The DNA for the CDR3 is TGTGCCAGCAGCCTAACAGGGGGCAGACAGACCCAGTACTTC. It yields the protein CASSLTGGRQTQYF.

The chain couples TRBV4-2 to TRBJ2-7, with D maybe TRBD2 (5 bases). Looked up from germline, CDR1 is LGHNA and CDR2 is YNFKEQ. The CDR3 spans 14 residues. V was clipped by 3 bases and J by 3 bases, with 12 bases between them. CDR3 in amino acids: CASSQISGNYEQYF. DNA for the CDR3: TGTGCCAGCAGCCAGATAAGCGGAAACTACGAGCAGTACTTC.

This clone was counted between two and nine times. This rearrangement joins TRBV6-5 to TRBJ2-7; D remains ambiguous. Germline-derived CDR1 and CDR2 are MNHEY and SVGAGI. Trimming removed 0 bases at V and 7 bases at J, with 19 bases between. This CDR3 has 16 residues. For the CDR3, the DNA is TGTGCCAGCAGTTACTCGGTGACCGGAGCCCGGTGGGAGCAGTACTTC. Translating gives CASSYSVTGARWEQYF.

CDR3 coding DNA: TGTGCCAGCAGCTTGGTAGGACAGCCCTACAATGAGCAGTTCTTC. Translated: CASSLVGQPYNEQFF. The V and J genes are TRBV11-1 and TRBJ2-1; D is possibly TRBD1 (6 bases). Trimming stripped 3 bases from V and 2 bases from J, with 11 bases between. The germline V gene has CDR1 SGHAT and CDR2 FQDESV (reference sequence). The length of the CDR3 is 15 residues.

V usage is TRBV7-9 and J usage is TRBJ2-1; no reliable D call. Germline CDR1 is SEHNR and CDR2 is FQNEAQ (reference sequence). This CDR3 has 15 residues. V was clipped by 4 bases and J by 2 bases, with 12 bases between them. The CDR3 DNA sequence: TGTGCCAGCAGCTCGCTAGGTACTACCTACAATGAGCAGTTCTTC. It is translated as CASSSLGTTYNEQFF.

This chain links TRBV10-2 with TRBJ1-4; 7 bases match TRBD1. The CDR3 spans 14 residues. With 3 bases clipped from V and 12 bases from J, the junction kept 10 bases outside the gene matches. CDR1 is WSHSY, CDR2 SAAADI, per germline. The CDR3 coding sequence is TGCGCCAGCAGTGACAGTTCGGGACAGAAAGAACTGTTTTTT. This encodes CASSDSSGQKELFF.

The chain recombines TRBV5-4 with TRBJ2-3, with D unresolved. Germline V gives CDR1 SGHNT, CDR2 YYREEE (reference sequence). This CDR3 is built from 14 residues. Between the trimmed V and J ends, which lost 0 bases and 1 base, there was a span of 6 bases. The CDR3 region has the DNA TGTGCCAGCAGCTTGGGACTGCGCACAGATACGCAGTATTTT. It translates to CASSLGLRTDTQYF.

The CDR3 nucleotides are TGTGCCAGCAGTGAAGACAGAGGGGGTTCTGAAGCTTTCTTT. Its protein is CASSEDRGGSEAFF. The genes are TRBV6-4 and TRBJ1-1; the D gene is possibly TRBD1 (6 bases). This CDR3 spans 14 amino acids. The germline gives CDR1 MRHNA, CDR2 SNTAGT. Trimming removed 3 bases from V and 6 bases from J, with 14 bases in between.

The chain links TRBV4-1 to TRBJ2-3; D unclear. Germline V lookup: CDR1 MGHRA, CDR2 YSYEKL. V was pared by 1 base and J by 3 bases, with 8 bases between. The CDR3 runs 14 residues. This CDR3 reads CASSQVGTTDTQYF. The DNA of the CDR3 is TGCGCCAGCAGCCAAGTTGGTACAACAGATACGCAGTATTTT.

The chain employs TRBV5-4 and TRBJ2-1; D perhaps matches TRBD1 (6 bases). Germline lookup yields CDR1 SGHNT and CDR2 YYREEE (reference sequence). This CDR3 has 13 amino acids. The V and J ends lost 0 bases and 14 bases respectively, with 15 bases between them. This CDR3 reads CASSLARDTPKFF. The CDR3, as DNA: TGTGCCAGCAGCTTGGCCCGGGACACTCCTAAGTTCTTC.

This clone showed up just once. V is TRBV6-1 and J is TRBJ1-2; TRBD1 matches 11 bases. V shed 11 bases and J 4 bases; nucleotides not matched to a gene: 12. This CDR3 is built from 15 residues. Germline V gene sequence: CDR1 MNHNS, CDR2 SASEGT. The CDR3 DNA sequence: TGTGCCGGCACGGGACAGGGGGATGCATTCTATGGCTACACCTTC. Protein product: CAGTGQGDAFYGYTF.